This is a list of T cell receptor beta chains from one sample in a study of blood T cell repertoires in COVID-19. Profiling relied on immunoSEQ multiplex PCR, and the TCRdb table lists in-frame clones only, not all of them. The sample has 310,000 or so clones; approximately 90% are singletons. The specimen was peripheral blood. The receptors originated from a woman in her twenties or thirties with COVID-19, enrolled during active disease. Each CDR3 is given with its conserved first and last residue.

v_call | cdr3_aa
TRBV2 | CASSLQGASGYGYTF
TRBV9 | CASSPTPGHKNYGYTF
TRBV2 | CASNPGRYTEAFF
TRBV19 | CASSIVAGGEQFF
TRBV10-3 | CATGQGGDEQYF
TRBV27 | CASRGTGVSARSPLHF
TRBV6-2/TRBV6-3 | CASSRNPGIEAFF
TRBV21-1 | CASSVRGAAGSYNEQFF
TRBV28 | CASSFSGGGTEAFF
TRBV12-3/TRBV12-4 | CASSLTRAHGYTF
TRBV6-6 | CASSLSPGTNEKLFF
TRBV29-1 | CSVGIAPQETQYF
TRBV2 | CASSGTTNEKLFF
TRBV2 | CASSALAGLTDTQYF
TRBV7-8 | CASSPGLAGDTGELFF
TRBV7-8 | CASSLVRTTNYGYTF
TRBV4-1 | CASSQDLAGRETQYF
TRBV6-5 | CASSYPGTGYNGYTF
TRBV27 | CASSPLAGGISDTQYF
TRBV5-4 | CASSPLAGAKEQYF
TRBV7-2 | CASSSHSTDTQYF
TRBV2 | CASSEGLSTDTQYF
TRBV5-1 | CASSFGSSGELFF
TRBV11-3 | CASSRTSARTGELFF
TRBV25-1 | CASSELTGGSTDTQYF
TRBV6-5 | CASRGLAGRTDTQYF
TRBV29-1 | CSVDPGSTGELFF
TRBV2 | CASRSLQGWYYEQYF
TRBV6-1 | CASSEGTGGVNTEAFF
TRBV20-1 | CSASVVVLAYNEQFF
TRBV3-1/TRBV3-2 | CASSDRPNTEAFF
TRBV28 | CASSLVGGRQPQHF
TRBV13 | CASSSRTASSYEQYF
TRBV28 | CASSSWTSGSIYEQYF
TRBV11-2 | CASSLGVLADKQFF
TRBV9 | CASSAAGQTSGGYTF
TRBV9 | CASSVGTGKNEQFF
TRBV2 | CAINANFEQFF
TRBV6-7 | CASSYSIYPHLLGSRRDTQYF
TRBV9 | CASSANSGNTIYF
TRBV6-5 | CASGVTDTQYF
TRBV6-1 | CASSERREGDEQYF
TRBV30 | CAWSQRENTIYF
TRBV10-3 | CAISAVTGEATGELFF
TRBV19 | CASSIDLSGQGDIQYF
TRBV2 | CASGGPGFNQPQHF
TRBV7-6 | CASSLAYRGTNEQYF
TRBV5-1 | CASSFGPREAINEQFF
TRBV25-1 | CASKDRANYGYTF
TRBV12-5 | CASGLVRQPGTGELFF
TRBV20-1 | CSANGNTEAFF
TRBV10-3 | CAISEVRTSGSPEQFF
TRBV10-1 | CASGEPGTGGSGELFF
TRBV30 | CALGTGEETQYF
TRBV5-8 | CASSPLAEGTYNEQFF
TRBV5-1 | CASSLDQGAITEAFF
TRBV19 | CASSIDGQGLNQPQHF
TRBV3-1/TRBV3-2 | CASSQDVASGQTQYF
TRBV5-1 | CASSLAGTLMTRHSYEQYF
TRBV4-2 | CASSQDMGDRAGDNTGELFF